This record concerns one TCR beta chain sequence. As yet, its antigen is unknown. V was trimmed by 6 bases and J by 3 bases, leaving 18 bases between them. The CDR3 covers 16 residues. This entry belongs to a study of T cell repertoires in cytomegalovirus infection. At the level of the study: An indication of both CMV infection and matching HLA type came from public TCR beta signatures. Findings and caveats of the study: The ex vivo response showed dominance by HLA-C-restricted CMV-specific TCR beta clonotypes. CMV carriers with the relevant HLA were identified by cumulative public TCR beta family frequency.

TCRdb independently ran MiXCR on the reads; one entry per CDR3 protein. The sample lists some 320,000 distinct CDR3 sequences, almost 30% occurring once. The source was cultured PBMCs, collected from culture after CMV antigen stimulation. This receptor was obtained from a human donor in good health (CMV status not recorded). Some clones in this sample may be carry-over from other donors' samples. The chain couples TRBV12-3 or TRBV12-4 to TRBJ2-1; maybe TRBD1 (6 bases). In nucleotides, the CDR3 is TGTGCCAGCAGCCAGGGGACGCGAGCTGTCTACAATGAGCAGTTCTTC. Its protein is CASSQGTRAVYNEQFF.